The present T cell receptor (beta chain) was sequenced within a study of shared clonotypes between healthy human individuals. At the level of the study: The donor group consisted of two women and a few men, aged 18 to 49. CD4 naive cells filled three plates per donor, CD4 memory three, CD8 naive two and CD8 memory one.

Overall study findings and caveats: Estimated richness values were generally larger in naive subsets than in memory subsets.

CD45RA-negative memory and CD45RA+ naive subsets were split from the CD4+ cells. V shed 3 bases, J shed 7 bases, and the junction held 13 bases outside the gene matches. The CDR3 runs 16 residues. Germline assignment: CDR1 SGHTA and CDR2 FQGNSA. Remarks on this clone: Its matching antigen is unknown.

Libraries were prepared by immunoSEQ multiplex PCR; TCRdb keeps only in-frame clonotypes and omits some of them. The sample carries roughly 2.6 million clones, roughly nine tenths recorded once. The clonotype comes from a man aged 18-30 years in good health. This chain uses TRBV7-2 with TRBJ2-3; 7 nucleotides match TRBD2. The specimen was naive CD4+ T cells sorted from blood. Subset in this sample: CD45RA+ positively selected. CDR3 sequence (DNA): TGTGCCAGCAGCTTTACTAGCGCCTATAGCAGGTATACGCAGTATTTT. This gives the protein CASSFTSAYSRYTQYF. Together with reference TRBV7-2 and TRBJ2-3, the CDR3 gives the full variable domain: GAGVSQSPSNKVTEKGKDVELRCDPISGHTALYWYRQSLGQGLEFLIYFQGNSAPDKSGLPSDRFSAERTGGSVSTLTIQRTQQEDSAVYLCASSFTSAYSRYTQYFGPGTRLTVL.